This T cell receptor beta chain was retrieved from a study of quantifying T cell responses using KT2 cells. On the study more broadly: TCR alpha and beta constant-region primers primed reverse transcription of RNA.

There are a few counts of this clonotype. Each cDNA got a UMI-containing oligo ligated at its 3' end. First-round PCR used 3 to 4 cycles and beta primers RC1.1 and RC1.2 covering TRBC1 and TRBC2. Each CDR3 protein is one row after TCRdb ran MiXCR on the UMI-ligation and nested PCR reads. The sample carries some 34,000 distinct CDR3 sequences, over 9% recorded once. Trimming removed 4 bases from V and 5 bases from J; junction bases left unmatched: 4. Germline V gene data show CDR1 as ENHRY and CDR2 as SYGVKD. This CDR3 is built from 15 residues. The receptor was isolated from a human donor. The sample consisted of PBMCs spiked with cells of the T cell clone KT2. This sequence joins TRBV10-3 and TRBJ2-3; 12 bases are shared with TRBD2. This chain's CDR3 is CAISALAGGQDTQYF. The CDR3 nucleotides are TGTGCCATCAGTGCCCTAGCGGGGGGGCAAGATACGCAGTATTTT.